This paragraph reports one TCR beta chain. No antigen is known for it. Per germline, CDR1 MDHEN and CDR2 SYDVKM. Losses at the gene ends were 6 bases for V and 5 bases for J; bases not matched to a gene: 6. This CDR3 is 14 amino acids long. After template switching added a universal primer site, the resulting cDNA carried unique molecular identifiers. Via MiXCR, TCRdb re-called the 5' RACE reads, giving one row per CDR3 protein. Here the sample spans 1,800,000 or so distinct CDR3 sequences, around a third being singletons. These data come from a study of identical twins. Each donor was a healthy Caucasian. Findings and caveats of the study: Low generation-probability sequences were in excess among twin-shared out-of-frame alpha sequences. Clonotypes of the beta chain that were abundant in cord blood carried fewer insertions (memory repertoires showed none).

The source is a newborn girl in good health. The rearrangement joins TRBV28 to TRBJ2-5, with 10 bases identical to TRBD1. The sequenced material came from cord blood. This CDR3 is CASRRQGALETQYF. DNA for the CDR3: TGTGCCAGCAGACGACAGGGGGCATTGGAGACCCAGTACTTC. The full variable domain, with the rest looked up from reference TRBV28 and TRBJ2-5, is DVKVTQSSRYLVKRTGEKVFLECVQDMDHENMFWYRQDPGLGLRLIYFSYDVKMKEKGDIPEGYSVSREKKERFSLILESASTNQTSMYLCASRRQGALETQYFGPGTRLLVL.